This T cell receptor (beta chain) emerged from a study of Tregs in tolerant kidney transplant recipients. Recipients received nonmyeloablative bone marrow transplants from related graft donors, with transient mixed chimerism. Unstimulated Tregs (CD4+CD25+CD127-) and CD4+CD25- non-Tregs were sorted from PBMCs. Assay: immunoSEQ multiplex PCR; the TCRdb copy retains only in-frame clones and omits some. The top ten hold approximately 16% of the sample, which has around 50,000 clones, around 93% seen once. Germline CDR1 is LGHNA and CDR2 is YNFKEQ. V trimming: 0 bases; J trimming: 0 bases; junction bases outside the gene matches: 5. This CDR3 region has 18 residues.

The chain combines TRBV4-2 with TRBJ2-6; 7 positions agree with TRBD1. The sequenced sample was CD8+ T cells from blood (PBMCs), obtained 24 months after the transplant. The source of this sequence is a human patient who received a combined kidney and bone marrow transplant. The T cells may come from the graft donor. This CDR3 reads CASSQDPGQISGANVLTF. CDR3 coding DNA: TGTGCCAGCAGCCAAGACCCGGGACAGATCTCTGGGGCCAACGTCCTGACTTTC.